This TCR beta chain derives from a study of vaccination and CD4 T cells after COVID-19. Stated treatment: approximately 9-day PBMC culture with coronavirus spike peptide pools or control peptides (ViraFEST assay). According to the study, CD4+ T cells from the unexposed donor were gathered ahead of the COVID-19 pandemic (2011-2018). Germline CDR1 MNHNS, CDR2 SASEGT. This CDR3 spans 14 amino acids. V gave up 5 bases and J gave up 3 bases, with 12 bases separating them. This clonotype has a handful of counts. Its antigen is not known. Sequenced with the Oncomine TCR Beta short-read assay was DNA taken from cultured CD4+ T cells. TCRdb analysed the PCR reads with MiXCR anew, one entry per CDR3 protein. The data contain 9,500 to 10,000 distinct CDR3 sequences, more than 30% of them singletons.

The sample consisted of CD4+ T cells from blood, cultured in vitro. The V and J genes are TRBV6-1 and TRBJ2-3; D may correspond to TRBD1 or TRBD2 (5 bases each). The origin of this receptor is a human donor in good health. The DNA for the CDR3 is TGTGCCAGCAGTCCTACTAGGGGTACAGATACGCAGTATTTT. Translated, it gives CASSPTRGTDTQYF.